These 24 T cell receptor beta chains share one sample of origin, sequenced in a study of T-cell reconstitution after alpha-beta-depleted transplantation in children (dated by TCRdb to the mid-2010s). Sample treatment or condition, as interpreted from the label and publication: allogeneic hematopoietic cell transplantation with graft depleted of TCRalphabeta T cells and CD19 B cells. The receptor library was made with PCR. Sequenced using an Illumina HiSeq 2500. Molecular barcoding was employed in the preparation of TCR libraries, with unique molecular identifiers being used to normalize TCRbeta repertoire quantification. The raw public data were reprocessed by TCRdb itself: fastp quality trimming at Q25, MiXCR clonotype calling, in-frame beta chains only. Rows are combined by CDR3 protein, so each entry shows the most common genes and DNA. For this sample there are about 900,000 distinct CDR3 sequences; about 29% appear just once. The top ten clonotypes cover more than 25% of the sample.

The source material was PBMCs, mostly from graft donor cells, sampled 360 days after TCRalphabeta/CD19-depleted stem cell transplant. These TCRs come from a boy in the first two years of life who had a stem cell transplant for SCID, so the T cells may come from the graft donor.

This clonotype was detected only a few times. V is TRBV20-1 and J is TRBJ2-1, with D unclear. Trimming took off 1 base at V and 7 bases at J, with 14 bases between the two ends. This CDR3 has 14 residues. From germline, CDR1 is DFQATT and CDR2 SNEGSKA (reference sequence). The CDR3 DNA is TGCAGTGCTAGAGGCGTAAGGGTCGGGAATGAGCAGTTCTTC. It is translated as CSARGVRVGNEQFF.

V gene TRBV7-3 combines with J gene TRBJ1-1, with D uncertain. The germline gives CDR1 SGHTA, CDR2 FQGTGA. The CDR3 contains 14 residues. V shed 5 bases and J shed 8 bases, with 18 bases lying between them. The CDR3, as DNA: TGTGCCAGCAGCCCCGGATGGTTATCCGGGGAAGCTTTCTTT. Translating gives CASSPGWLSGEAFF.

This clonotype was recorded a few times. CDR3 sequence: CASSFGGQGRTEAFF. CDR3 nucleotide sequence: TGTGCCAGCAGTTTTGGGGGACAGGGCCGGACTGAAGCTTTCTTT. J is TRBJ1-1 and V is TRBV12-3 or TRBV12-4; 9 bases fit TRBD1. The V and J ends lost 3 bases and 5 bases, in that order; junction bases with no gene match: 7. This CDR3 comprises 15 residues.

The genes are TRBV20-1 and TRBJ2-3; 10 nucleotides align to TRBD2. The CDR3 extends over 15 amino acids. Germline CDR1 DFQATT, CDR2 SNEGSKA (reference sequence). With 4 bases clipped from V and 6 bases from J, the junction kept 10 bases outside the gene matches. The DNA of the CDR3 is TGCAGTGCTACTCGTGAGCGGGGGGGCCACGATACGCAGTATTTT. This codes for CSATRERGGHDTQYF.

This clonotype was seen a handful of times. The V gene is TRBV12-3 or TRBV12-4, the J gene TRBJ2-1, with 7 bases aligning to TRBD2. This CDR3 is built from 13 residues. V shed 6 bases, J shed 11 bases, and the junction held 10 bases outside the gene matches. CDR3 bases: TGTGCCAGCAGCTACGCTCGGGGGGTTCAGCAGTTCTTC. The encoded protein is CASSYARGVQQFF.

This chain joins TRBV25-1 and TRBJ2-1, with D perhaps TRBD1 (6 bases). CDR1 is MGHDK, CDR2 SYGVNS, per germline. The CDR3 totals 15 residues. The germline V and J ends were trimmed by 2 bases and 0 bases, with 8 bases remaining between them. CDR3: CASSEPDSSYNEQFF. The CDR3, as DNA: TGTGCCAGCAGTGAACCGGACAGCTCCTACAATGAGCAGTTCTTC. Full variable domain (outside the CDR3, taken from reference TRBV25-1 and TRBJ2-1): EADIYQTPRYLVIGTGKKITLECSQTMGHDKMYWYQQDPGMELHLIHYSYGVNSTEKGDLSSESTVSRIRTEHFPLTLESARPSHTSQYLCASSEPDSSYNEQFFGPGTRLTVL.

V usage is TRBV27 and J usage is TRBJ2-7; a weak D match, TRBD2 (5 bases). Looked up from germline, CDR1 is MNHEY and CDR2 is SMNVEV (reference sequence). This CDR3 has 14 amino acids. The V end was cut by 3 bases, the J end by 4 bases, with 13 bases between. The CDR3 nucleotides read TGTGCCAGCAGTTTGAACGAGGGTATGTACGAGCAGTACTTC. Translated, it gives CASSLNEGMYEQYF.

This clonotype was detected only a few times. The J gene is TRBJ2-5, the V gene TRBV29-1, with 7 bases lining up with TRBD2. The CDR3 has 15 residues. Trimming cost V 5 bases and J 5 bases; bases outside gene matches: 14. Germline V gene data show CDR1 as SQVTM and CDR2 as ANQGSEA. The CDR3 DNA sequence: TGCAGCGTTAAAGGGTCCCGGCGGGGGAAGGAGACCCAGTACTTC. Translation gives CSVKGSRRGKETQYF.

This rearrangement joins TRBV5-1 to TRBJ2-7; D possibly uses TRBD1 or TRBD2 (7 bases each). This CDR3 has 16 residues. Germline assignment: CDR1 SGHRS and CDR2 YFSETQ. Trimming took off 3 bases at V and 5 bases at J, with 21 bases between the two ends. The CDR3 DNA is TGCGCCAGCAGCTCGAACGCTCAGGGGGGGATTCACGAGCAGTACTTC. Its protein product is CASSSNAQGGIHEQYF. The full variable domain, in which reference TRBV5-1 and TRBJ2-7 provide the parts outside the CDR3, is KAGVTQTPRYLIKTRGQQVTLSCSPISGHRSVSWYQQTPGQGLQFLFEYFSETQRNKGNFPGRFSGRQFSNSRSEMNVSTLELGDSALYLCASSSNAQGGIHEQYFGPGTRLTVT.

The rearrangement joins TRBV20-1 to TRBJ2-3; 9 bases are a match to TRBD2. V dropped 0 bases and J dropped 5; count of bases not matched to a gene: 6. Germline CDR1 is DFQATT and CDR2 is SNEGSKA (reference sequence). This CDR3 spans 15 amino acids. CDR3 loop: CSARDVAGVRDTQYF. The CDR3 DNA follows: TGCAGTGCTAGAGACGTAGCGGGGGTGAGAGATACGCAGTATTTT.

This clonotype was seen only a few times. The rearrangement links TRBV12-3 or TRBV12-4 to TRBJ1-2; no reliable D call. V lost 3 bases, J lost 3 bases, and 11 bases lay in between. The CDR3 spans 14 residues. The CDR3 sequence: CASSLRLDHYGYTF. CDR3 DNA: TGTGCCAGCAGTTTGCGTCTGGACCACTATGGCTACACCTTC.

This sequence joins TRBV28 and TRBJ2-2, with TRBD1 matching 8 bases. The trim removed 5 bases at V and 3 bases at J, leaving 14 bases unmatched. CDR3 size: 18 residues. CDR1 and CDR2 (germline): MDHEN, SYDVKM. The CDR3 DNA follows: TGTGCCAGCAGTCTTTCCTTACGGGACAGGAGATACACCGGGGAGCTGTTTTTT. It encodes CASSLSLRDRRYTGELFF.

V is TRBV12-3 or TRBV12-4 and J is TRBJ2-7, with TRBD1 identical over 9 bases. J was trimmed by 4 bases and V by 6 bases; bases with no gene match: 7. The CDR3 is made up of 14 amino acids. Here the CDR3 DNA reads TGTGCCAGCAGGGAAGCCGGGACAGGGTACGAGCAGTACTTC. This translates into CASREAGTGYEQYF.

The CDR3 bases are TGTGCCAGCAGTGAAGCGGGCGGGTCTGGGGTTAGACAAGAGACCCAGTACTTC. Residues: CASSEAGGSGVRQETQYF. The rearrangement uses TRBV2 and TRBJ2-5; TRBD2 might be the D (5 bases). CDR3 length equals 18 residues. V lost 0 bases and J 2 bases, leaving 19 bases between the germline ends. The germline V gene has CDR1 SNHLY and CDR2 FYNNEI.

This clonotype was seen more than once but under ten times. The chain joins TRBV2 to TRBJ2-5; 8 bases align to TRBD2. The germline CDR1 and CDR2 sequences are SNHLY and FYNNEI. V dropped 6 bases and J dropped 5; count of bases not matched to a gene: 5. The CDR3 spans 13 residues. This CDR3 is CASRTRLAETQYF. CDR3 in DNA: TGTGCCAGCAGGACTAGACTAGCGGAGACCCAGTACTTC.

This clonotype was seen a few times. V gene TRBV5-6 combines with J gene TRBJ2-7, with 11 bases matching TRBD2. The CDR3 runs to 16 residues. Trimming removed 1 base from V and 9 bases from J; junction bases left unmatched: 12. Germline lookup yields CDR1 SGHDT and CDR2 YYEEEE. CDR3 residues: CASSLFVTSGAVAQYF. The CDR3 nucleotides read TGTGCCAGCAGCTTGTTTGTGACTAGCGGGGCCGTGGCGCAGTACTTC.

The sample holds a few counts of this clonotype. This chain links TRBV28 with TRBJ1-6; no definite D call. V was cut by 2 bases and J by 4 bases, with 9 bases left in between. Germline V lookup: CDR1 MDHEN, CDR2 SYDVKM. The CDR3 length is 15 residues. CDR3 sequence reads: CASSLVRGYNSPLHF. Written as DNA, the CDR3 is TGTGCCAGCAGTTTAGTTCGGGGATATAATTCACCCCTCCACTTT.

This chain's CDR3 is CASSLGGTAFTDTQYF. The CDR3 DNA follows: TGTGCCAGCAGCTTAGGGGGGACAGCCTTCACAGATACGCAGTATTTT. The chain carries TRBV7-7 and TRBJ2-3; 7 bases line up with TRBD1. The germline V gene has CDR1 SSHAT and CDR2 FNYEAQ (reference sequence). Trimming took 1 base from V and 2 from J; bases not matched to a gene: 6. The CDR3 has 16 amino acids.

A few counts support this clonotype. The V call is TRBV2, the J call TRBJ1-2; 9 positions match TRBD1. The CDR3 length is 16 residues. CDR1 SNHLY and CDR2 FYNNEI come from the germline V gene. J lost 2 bases, V lost 6 bases, and 10 bases had no gene match. The CDR3 here is CASREGQGDGNYGYTF. CDR3 nucleotide sequence: TGTGCCAGCAGAGAGGGACAGGGCGATGGGAACTATGGCTACACCTTC.

This sequence joins TRBV20-1 and TRBJ2-3; D remains unclear. The CDR3 has 14 residues. V lost 3 bases, J lost 5 bases, and 15 bases lay in between. Germline CDR1 reads DFQATT; CDR2 reads SNEGSKA (reference sequence). The CDR3: CSARGRAVIDTQYF. Here the CDR3 DNA reads TGCAGTGCTAGGGGCCGGGCCGTGATAGATACGCAGTATTTT.

The sample holds a few counts of this clonotype. The chain employs TRBV29-1 and TRBJ1-2; 7 bases line up with TRBD1. The CDR3 has 13 amino acids. V was pared by 2 bases and J by 6 bases, with 6 bases of the junction left unmatched. The germline V gene has CDR1 SQVTM and CDR2 ANQGSEA. The CDR3 region has the DNA TGCAGCGTTGAAACAGACAGGGAGCATGGCTACACCTTC. As protein: CSVETDREHGYTF. Supplemented by reference TRBV29-1 and TRBJ1-2, the full variable domain reads SAVISQKPSRDICQRGTSLTIQCQVDSQVTMMFWYRQQPGQSLTLIATANQGSEATYESGFVIDKFPISRPNLTFSTLTVSNMSPEDSSIYLCSVETDREHGYTFGSGTRLTVV.

This clonotype was detected only a few times. The rearrangement joins TRBV12-3 or TRBV12-4 to TRBJ1-1, with D unclear. The CDR3 loop spans 16 amino acids. V was clipped by 5 bases and J by 2 bases, with 18 bases between them. The CDR3 DNA is TGTGCCAGCAGTCCCTGGGATGGGTGGAGAAACACTGAAGCTTTCTTT. This gives the protein CASSPWDGWRNTEAFF.

This clonotype has just a few counts. The chain combines TRBV20-1 with TRBJ1-5; a possible D gene is TRBD1 (5 bases). The CDR3 totals 13 residues. Trimming removed 5 bases at V and 6 bases at J, with 14 bases between. Germline loops: CDR1 DFQATT, CDR2 SNEGSKA (reference sequence). The DNA for the CDR3 is TGCAGTGCTGTCCCGGGACCGGTTCAGCCCCAGCATTTT. Translation: CSAVPGPVQPQHF.

The rearrangement links TRBV20-1 to TRBJ2-5; D is possibly TRBD1 or TRBD2 (6 bases each). CDR3 size: 14 residues. Between the trimmed V and J ends, which lost 6 bases and 2 bases, there was a span of 16 bases. Per germline, CDR1 DFQATT and CDR2 SNEGSKA (reference sequence). In DNA form, the CDR3 reads TGCAGTGCGTCCCGGGGGCACCCGCAAGAGACCCAGTACTTC. Residues: CSASRGHPQETQYF.